The clone carrying this TCR beta chain was counted a few times. This sample stems from a study of blood T cell repertoires in COVID-19. As for the study in general: Acute-phase and convalescent COVID-19 samples originated in the United States, Italy and Spain.

Assay used: immunoSEQ multiplex PCR; TCRdb lists only in-frame clones, some missing. Of about 150,000 clones listed, 80% are singletons. Sequenced: peripheral blood. This receptor was obtained from a man aged 55 to 70 with acute or convalescent COVID-19.

CDR3 amino acids: CASSPGTGGSNTEAFF. The CDR3 DNA follows: TGTGCCAGCAGCCCCGGGACAGGGGGTTCCAACACTGAAGCTTTCTTT. This chain links TRBV7-9 with TRBJ1-1, with TRBD1 identical over 11 bases. CDR1 and CDR2 (germline): SEHNR, FQNEAQ (reference sequence). CDR3 length: 16 amino acids. With 5 bases clipped from V and 2 bases from J, the junction kept 7 bases outside the gene matches.